The source of this T cell receptor beta chain is a study of CXCR3 chemokines and chemotherapy response in bladder cancer (dated by TCRdb to between 2022 and 2023). Some background on the complete study: The study set out to examine whether the activity of the CXCR3 chemokine system within tumors predicted response to chemotherapy in human bladder cancer.

CDR1 and CDR2 are drawn from the germline V gene (reference sequence): SGHNT, YYREEE. Unmatched junction bases come to 11, with V trimmed by 2 bases and J by 8 bases. The CDR3 sequence holds 17 residues, the cysteine and phenylalanine included. Only CDR3 DNA remains: 51 bases, in frame from the first base. Libraries were made using PCR. The listed sequencing device is Illumina HiSeq 2500. The raw public data were reprocessed by TCRdb itself: fastp quality trimming at Q25, MiXCR clonotype calling, in-frame beta chains only. Every distinct CDR3 protein forms one entry, paired with its most common genes and DNA. A total of over 2,000 distinct CDR3 sequences appear in this sample, around 17% of them only once. 25% to 30% of the sample is held by the ten biggest clonotypes. In its sample, this clonotype was seen a few times. What antigen it recognizes has not been identified. Base qualities are missing; no much larger clone stands one base away.

The sequence derives from a human donor with bladder cancer that responded to neoadjuvant chemotherapy. This specimen was taken from a patient whose treatment included neoadjuvant chemotherapy. The rearrangement joined TRBV5-4 to TRBJ2-1; 12 of the junction bases match TRBD2. The CDR3 reads CASSFRTSGDLWDEQFF. In nucleotides, the sequence is TGTGCCAGCAGCTTCAGGACTAGCGGGGACCTTTGGGATGAGCAGTTCTTC.